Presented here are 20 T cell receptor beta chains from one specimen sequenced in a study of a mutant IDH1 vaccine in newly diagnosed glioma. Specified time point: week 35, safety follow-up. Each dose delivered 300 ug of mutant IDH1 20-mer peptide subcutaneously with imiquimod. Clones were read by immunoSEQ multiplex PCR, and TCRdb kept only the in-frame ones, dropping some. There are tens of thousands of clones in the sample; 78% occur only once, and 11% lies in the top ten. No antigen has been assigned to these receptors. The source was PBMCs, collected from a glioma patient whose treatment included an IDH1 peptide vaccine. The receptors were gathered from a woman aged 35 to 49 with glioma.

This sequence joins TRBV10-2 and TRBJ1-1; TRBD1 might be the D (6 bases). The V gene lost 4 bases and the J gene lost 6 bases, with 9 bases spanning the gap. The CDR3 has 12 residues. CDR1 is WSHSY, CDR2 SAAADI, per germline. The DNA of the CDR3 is TGCGCCAGCAGTGTGGGGGGCGCTGAAGCTTTCTTT. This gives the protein CASSVGGAEAFF.

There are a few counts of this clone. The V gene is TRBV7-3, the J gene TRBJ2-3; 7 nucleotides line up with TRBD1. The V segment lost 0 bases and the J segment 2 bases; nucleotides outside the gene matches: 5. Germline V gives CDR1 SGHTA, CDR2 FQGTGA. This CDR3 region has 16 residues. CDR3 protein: CASSLTRTGVTDTQYF. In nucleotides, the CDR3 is TGTGCCAGCAGCTTAACGCGAACAGGGGTCACAGATACGCAGTATTTT.

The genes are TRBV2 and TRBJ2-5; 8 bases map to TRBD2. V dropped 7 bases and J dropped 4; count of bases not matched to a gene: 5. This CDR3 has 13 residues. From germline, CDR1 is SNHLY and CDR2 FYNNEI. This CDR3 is CASTGGGAETQYF. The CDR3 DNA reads TGTGCCAGCACCGGGGGGGGCGCAGAGACCCAGTACTTC.

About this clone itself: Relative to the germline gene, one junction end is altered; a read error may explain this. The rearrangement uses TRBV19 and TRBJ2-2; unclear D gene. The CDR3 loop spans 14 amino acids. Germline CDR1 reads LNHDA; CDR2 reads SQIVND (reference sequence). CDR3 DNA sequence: TGTGCCAGTAGTCCCTACATGAACTCCGGGGAGCTGTTTTTT. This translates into CASSPYMNSGELFF. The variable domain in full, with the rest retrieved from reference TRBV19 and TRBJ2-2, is DGGITQSPKYLFRKEGQNVTLSCEQNLNHDAMYWYRQDPGQGLRLIYYSQIVNDFQKGDIAEGYSVSREKKESFPLTVTSAQKNPTAFYLCASSPYMNSGELFFGEGSRLTVL.

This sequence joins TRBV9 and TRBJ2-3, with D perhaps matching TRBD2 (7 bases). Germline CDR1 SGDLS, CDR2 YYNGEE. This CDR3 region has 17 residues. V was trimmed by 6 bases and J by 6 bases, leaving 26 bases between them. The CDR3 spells CASTRLGGRGPGDTQYF. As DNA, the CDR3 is TGTGCCAGCACCCGTTTGGGGGGGCGGGGCCCCGGGGATACGCAGTATTTT.

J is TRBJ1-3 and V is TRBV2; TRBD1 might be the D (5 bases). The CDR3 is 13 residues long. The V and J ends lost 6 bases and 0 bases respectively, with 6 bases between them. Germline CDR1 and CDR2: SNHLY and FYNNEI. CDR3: CASSGTSGNTIYF. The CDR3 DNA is TGTGCCAGCAGCGGGACCTCTGGAAACACCATATATTTT.

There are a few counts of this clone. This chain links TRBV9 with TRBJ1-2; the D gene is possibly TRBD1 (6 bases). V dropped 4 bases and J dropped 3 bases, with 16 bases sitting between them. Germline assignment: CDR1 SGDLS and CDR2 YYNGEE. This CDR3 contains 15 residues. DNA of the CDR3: TGTGCCAGCAGCACGGGACAACTTGAGGACTATGGCTACACCTTC. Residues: CASSTGQLEDYGYTF. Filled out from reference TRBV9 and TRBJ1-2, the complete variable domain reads DSGVTQTPKHLITATGQRVTLRCSPRSGDLSVYWYQQSLDQGLQFLIQYYNGEERAKGNILERFSAQQFPDLHSELNLSSLELGDSALYFCASSTGQLEDYGYTFGSGTRLTVV.

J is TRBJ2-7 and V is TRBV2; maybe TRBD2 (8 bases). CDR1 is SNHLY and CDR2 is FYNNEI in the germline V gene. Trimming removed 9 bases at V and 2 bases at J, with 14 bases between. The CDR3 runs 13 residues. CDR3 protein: CARREGATYEQYF. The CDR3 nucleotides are TGTGCCAGACGGGAGGGGGCGACCTACGAGCAGTACTTC.

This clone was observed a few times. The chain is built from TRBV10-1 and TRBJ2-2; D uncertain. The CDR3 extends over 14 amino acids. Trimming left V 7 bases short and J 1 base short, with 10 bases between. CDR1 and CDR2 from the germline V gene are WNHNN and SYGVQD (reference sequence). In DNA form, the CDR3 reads TGCGCCAGCAACGGGCTACTGAACACCGGGGAGCTGTTTTTT. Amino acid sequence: CASNGLLNTGELFF.

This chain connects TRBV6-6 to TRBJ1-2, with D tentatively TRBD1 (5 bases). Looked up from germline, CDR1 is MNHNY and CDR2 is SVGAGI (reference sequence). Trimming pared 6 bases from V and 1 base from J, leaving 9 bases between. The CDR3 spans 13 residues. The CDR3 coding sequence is TGTGCCAGCAGGTCACAGGTTAACTATGGCTACACCTTC. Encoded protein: CASRSQVNYGYTF.

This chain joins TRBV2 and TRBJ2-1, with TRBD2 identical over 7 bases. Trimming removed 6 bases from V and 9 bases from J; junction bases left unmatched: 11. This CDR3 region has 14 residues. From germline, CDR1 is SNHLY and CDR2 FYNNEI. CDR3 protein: CASSSWSPGGEQFF. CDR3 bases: TGTGCCAGCAGCTCTTGGTCGCCGGGGGGTGAGCAGTTCTTC. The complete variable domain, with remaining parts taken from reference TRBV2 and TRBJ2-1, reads EPEVTQTPSHQVTQMGQEVILRCVPISNHLYFYWYRQILGQKVEFLVSFYNNEISEKSEIFDDQFSVERPDGSNFTLKIRSTKLEDSAMYFCASSSWSPGGEQFFGPGTRLTVL.

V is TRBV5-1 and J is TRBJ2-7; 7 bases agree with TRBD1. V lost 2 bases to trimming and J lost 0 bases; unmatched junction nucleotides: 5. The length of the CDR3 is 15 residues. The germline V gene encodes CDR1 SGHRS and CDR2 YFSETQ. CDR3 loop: CASSFTGAPSYEQYF. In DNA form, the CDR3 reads TGCGCCAGCAGCTTTACAGGGGCGCCCTCCTACGAGCAGTACTTC.

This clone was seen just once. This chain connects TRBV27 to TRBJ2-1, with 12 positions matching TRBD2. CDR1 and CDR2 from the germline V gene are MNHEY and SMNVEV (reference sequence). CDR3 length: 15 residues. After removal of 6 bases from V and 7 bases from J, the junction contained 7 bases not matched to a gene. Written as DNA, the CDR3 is TGTGCCAGCAGACTAGCGGGGGGAGGTGGAAATGAGCAGTTCTTC. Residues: CASRLAGGGGNEQFF.

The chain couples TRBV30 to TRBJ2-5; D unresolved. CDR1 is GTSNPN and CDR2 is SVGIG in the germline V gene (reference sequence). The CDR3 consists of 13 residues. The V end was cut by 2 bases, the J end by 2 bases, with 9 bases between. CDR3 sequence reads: CAWSSLDQETQYF. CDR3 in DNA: TGTGCCTGGAGTAGCCTAGATCAAGAGACCCAGTACTTC.

In DNA, the CDR3 is TGTGCCTGGAGTGGGGGCCAGGGGCGTTATTTCTACGAGCAGTACTTC. It encodes CAWSGGQGRYFYEQYF. The chain links TRBV30 to TRBJ2-7; TRBD1 is a possible D gene (6 bases). Deletions cut 1 base from V and 3 bases from J, with 19 bases between. The germline V gene encodes CDR1 GTSNPN and CDR2 SVGIG (reference sequence). The CDR3 is 16 residues long.

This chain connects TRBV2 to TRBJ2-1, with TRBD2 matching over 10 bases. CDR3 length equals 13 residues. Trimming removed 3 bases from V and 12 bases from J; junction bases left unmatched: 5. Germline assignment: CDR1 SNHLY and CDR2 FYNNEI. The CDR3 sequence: CASSDSGGGSQFF. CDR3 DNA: TGTGCCAGCAGTGACAGCGGGGGGGGATCGCAGTTCTTC. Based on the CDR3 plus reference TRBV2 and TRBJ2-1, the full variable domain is EPEVTQTPSHQVTQMGQEVILRCVPISNHLYFYWYRQILGQKVEFLVSFYNNEISEKSEIFDDQFSVERPDGSNFTLKIRSTKLEDSAMYFCASSDSGGGSQFFGPGTRLTVL.

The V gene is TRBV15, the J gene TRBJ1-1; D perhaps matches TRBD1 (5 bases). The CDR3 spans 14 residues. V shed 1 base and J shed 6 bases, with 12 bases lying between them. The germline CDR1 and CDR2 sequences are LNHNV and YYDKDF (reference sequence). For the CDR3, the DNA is TGTGCCACCAGCAGAGCCGAAACGGGGGCTGAAGCTTTCTTT. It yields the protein CATSRAETGAEAFF.

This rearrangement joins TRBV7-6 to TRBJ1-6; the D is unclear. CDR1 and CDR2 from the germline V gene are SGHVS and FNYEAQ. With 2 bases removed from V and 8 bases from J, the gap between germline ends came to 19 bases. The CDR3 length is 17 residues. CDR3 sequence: CASSLLGSGHLDSPLHF. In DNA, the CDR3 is TGTGCCAGCAGCTTACTGGGCAGCGGCCACCTGGATTCACCCCTCCACTTT.

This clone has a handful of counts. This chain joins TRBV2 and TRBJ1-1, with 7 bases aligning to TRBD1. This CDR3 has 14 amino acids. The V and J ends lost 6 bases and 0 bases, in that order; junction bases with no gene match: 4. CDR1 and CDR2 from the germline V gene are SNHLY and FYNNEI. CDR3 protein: CASREGAVNTEAFF. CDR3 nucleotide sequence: TGTGCCAGCAGAGAGGGGGCGGTGAACACTGAAGCTTTCTTT.

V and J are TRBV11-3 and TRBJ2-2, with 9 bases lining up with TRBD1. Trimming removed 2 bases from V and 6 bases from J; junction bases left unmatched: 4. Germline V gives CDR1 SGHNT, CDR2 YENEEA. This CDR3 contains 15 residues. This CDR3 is CASSLLTGGPGELFF. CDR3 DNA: TGTGCCAGCAGCTTACTCACAGGGGGCCCCGGGGAGCTGTTTTTT.